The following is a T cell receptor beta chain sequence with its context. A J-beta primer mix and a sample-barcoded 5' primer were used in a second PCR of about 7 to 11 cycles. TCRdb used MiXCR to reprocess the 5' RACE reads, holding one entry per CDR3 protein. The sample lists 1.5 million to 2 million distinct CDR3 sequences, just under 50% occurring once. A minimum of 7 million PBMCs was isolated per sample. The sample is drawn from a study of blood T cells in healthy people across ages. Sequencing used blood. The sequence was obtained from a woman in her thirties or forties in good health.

The CDR3: CSARGNSFSEQFF. The CDR3 region has the DNA TGCAGTGCTAGAGGAAATAGCTTCAGTGAGCAGTTCTTC. The V call is TRBV20-1, the J call TRBJ2-1; no definite D call. Trimming took off 1 base at V and 9 bases at J, with 13 bases between the two ends. CDR3 size: 13 residues. The germline CDR1 and CDR2 sequences are DFQATT and SNEGSKA (reference sequence).